A single sample gave rise to the 28 T cell receptor beta chains below, sequenced in a study of response to subunit inactivated influenza vaccine. MiXCR, run by TCRdb on the RT-PCR reads, gives a single entry per CDR3 protein. In the table there are approximately 680,000 distinct CDR3 sequences, approximately 15% of which are singletons. This specimen was PBMCs from blood, taken about 13 days after vaccination. The source of these receptors is a man aged 45-65 years who received an inactivated influenza vaccine.

This clonotype showed up just a few times. V gene TRBV4-1 combines with J gene TRBJ1-2; weak D call: TRBD1 (6 bases). This CDR3 contains 13 residues. The V end was cut by 2 bases, the J end by 8 bases, with 12 bases between. CDR1 is MGHRA and CDR2 is YSYEKL in the germline V gene. In DNA, the CDR3 is TGCGCCAGCAGCCAACCAGGGGAGACCGGCTACACCTTC. This sequence encodes CASSQPGETGYTF.

V and J are TRBV29-1 and TRBJ2-2; 13 bases line up with TRBD2. V lost 7 bases and J lost 4; bases outside the gene matches: 12. The germline gives CDR1 SQVTM, CDR2 ANQGSEA. The CDR3 spans 17 residues. The CDR3 sequence: CSGWGTSGDTGTGELFF. The CDR3 region has the DNA TGCAGCGGATGGGGGACTAGCGGGGATACAGGCACCGGGGAGCTGTTTTTT.

This clonotype was seen only a few times. The DNA for the CDR3 is TGCAGCGTTGAAGGTCCCTCCTACAATGAGCAGTTCTTC. Encoded protein: CSVEGPSYNEQFF. The chain is built from TRBV29-1 and TRBJ2-1; D gene uncertain. The CDR3 consists of 13 residues. CDR1 is SQVTM, CDR2 ANQGSEA, per germline. The V and J ends lost 1 base and 0 bases respectively, with 4 bases between them.

This clonotype was seen more than once but under ten times. V and J are TRBV20-1 and TRBJ2-3; either TRBD1 or TRBD2 may supply D (5 bases each). Germline values: CDR1 DFQATT, CDR2 SNEGSKA (reference sequence). The V and J ends lost 6 bases and 4 bases respectively, with 14 bases between them. The CDR3 loop spans 13 amino acids. The CDR3 nucleotides read TGCAGTGCCGGGGCTTCCCGGGCAGATACGCAGTATTTT. This gives the protein CSAGASRADTQYF.

V and J are TRBV7-9 and TRBJ2-3; 7 nucleotides line up with TRBD1. Germline V gene data show CDR1 as SEHNR and CDR2 as FQNEAQ (reference sequence). The CDR3 sequence is 17 residues long. J lost 3 bases, V lost 2 bases, and 11 bases had no gene match. CDR3 sequence (DNA): TGTGCCAGCAGCTTAATAGTGGACAGGTTAGGGACAGATACGCAGTATTTT. The encoded protein is CASSLIVDRLGTDTQYF.

This chain joins TRBV6-2 or TRBV6-3 and TRBJ2-5; D is ambiguous. CDR1 and CDR2 from the germline V gene are MNHEY and SVGEGT. Trimming took 5 bases from V and 13 from J, leaving 17 bases between them. The CDR3 runs to 12 residues. The CDR3 sequence is CASSRAHPLRYF. DNA of the CDR3: TGTGCCAGCAGTCGGGCCCATCCCTTACGGTACTTC.

A note on this clonotype: A read error is possible here, since a much larger clone lies one base away. The chain links TRBV5-5 to TRBJ1-1, with 9 positions matching TRBD1. V shed 3 bases, J shed 10 bases, and the junction held 7 bases outside the gene matches. Germline CDR1 and CDR2: SGHKS and YYEKEE (reference sequence). The CDR3 is 13 residues long. In DNA, the CDR3 is TGTGCCAGCAGCTCGGGACAGGGCGTAGTAGCTTTCTTT. Its translation is CASSSGQGVVAFF.

This clonotype was counted only a few times. The V gene is TRBV20-1, the J gene TRBJ2-7; D possibly corresponds to TRBD1 (5 bases). The CDR3 spans 14 residues. CDR1 DFQATT and CDR2 SNEGSKA come from the germline V gene (reference sequence). Deletions cut 0 bases from V and 3 bases from J, with 12 bases between. Here the CDR3 reads CSARDRQTFYEQYF. The CDR3 region has the DNA TGCAGTGCTAGAGATCGACAGACCTTCTACGAGCAGTACTTC.

The chain has TRBV11-2 and TRBJ2-7, with 9 bases fitting TRBD2. This CDR3 has 15 residues. CDR1 and CDR2 from the germline V gene are SGHAT and FQNNGV. With 3 bases clipped from V and 0 bases from J, the junction kept 3 bases outside the gene matches. The CDR3 loop is CASSLGSGSSYEQYF. The CDR3 bases are TGTGCCAGCAGCTTGGGTAGCGGGAGCTCCTACGAGCAGTACTTC.

This clonotype was recorded at least ten times. The chain uses TRBV5-1 and TRBJ2-1; 12 bases agree with TRBD2. Trimming removed 7 bases from V and 4 bases from J; junction bases left unmatched: 3. Germline-derived CDR1 and CDR2 are SGHRS and YFSETQ. The CDR3 sequence is 14 residues long. CDR3: CASSTSGGYNEQFF. The CDR3 nucleotides are TGCGCCAGCTCCACTAGCGGGGGGTACAATGAGCAGTTCTTC.

The chain links TRBV6-5 to TRBJ1-1; 7 bases match TRBD1. V was clipped by 4 bases and J by 1 base; unmatched bases: 0. Germline V lookup: CDR1 MNHEY, CDR2 SVGAGI. This CDR3 region has 13 residues. The CDR3 DNA follows: TGTGCCAGCAGTTGGGACAGGAACACTGAAGCTTTCTTT. Encoded protein: CASSWDRNTEAFF.

The gene calls are TRBV5-1 and TRBJ2-3; D perhaps matches TRBD2 (6 bases). The V end was cut by 3 bases, the J end by 2 bases, with 13 bases between. The CDR3 is 15 amino acids. Germline values: CDR1 SGHRS, CDR2 YFSETQ. The CDR3 DNA reads as TGCGCCAGCAGCTCAGGGACTTCGGACACAGATACGCAGTATTTT. Encoded protein: CASSSGTSDTDTQYF.

This clonotype was seen repeatedly, ten times or more. This chain links TRBV29-1 with TRBJ2-1; 9 bases map to TRBD2. With V trimmed by 6 bases and J by 2 bases, 5 bases remained unmatched. CDR3 length: 14 residues. Germline V gene lookup returns CDR1 SQVTM and CDR2 ANQGSEA. This chain's CDR3 is CSVAGTSPYNEQFF. CDR3 DNA: TGCAGCGTGGCCGGGACTAGCCCCTACAATGAGCAGTTCTTC.

Ten or more counts support this clonotype. J is TRBJ1-6 and V is TRBV12-3 or TRBV12-4; possibly TRBD1 for D (5 bases). This CDR3 contains 14 residues. Trimming removed 5 bases from V and 5 bases from J, with 10 bases in between. Here the CDR3 reads CASSTGTDNSPLHF. The CDR3 DNA sequence: TGTGCCAGCAGTACCGGGACCGATAATTCACCCCTCCACTTT.

This clonotype was counted only a few times. The rearrangement links TRBV10-1 to TRBJ2-2, with D hard to call. Between the trimmed V and J ends, which lost 0 bases and 3 bases, there was a span of 11 bases. There are 16 residues in the CDR3. CDR1 WNHNN and CDR2 SYGVQD come from the germline V gene (reference sequence). This chain's CDR3 is CASSESEDPDTGELFF. CDR3 DNA: TGCGCCAGCAGTGAGTCGGAAGACCCGGACACCGGGGAGCTGTTTTTT.

This clonotype has just a few counts. This rearrangement joins TRBV7-2 to TRBJ1-1; possibly TRBD1 for D (5 bases). The CDR3 length is 17 residues. The germline V gene encodes CDR1 SGHTA and CDR2 FQGNSA. V lost 5 bases and J lost 0, with 19 bases in between. The CDR3 is CASSRPGRGYMNTEAFF. The CDR3 DNA reads TGTGCCAGCAGCCGCCCGGGGAGGGGATACATGAACACTGAAGCTTTCTTT.

A few counts support this clonotype. The V and J genes are TRBV20-1 and TRBJ2-7; the D gene could be TRBD1 or TRBD2 (6 bases each). This CDR3 is built from 14 residues. Germline lookup yields CDR1 DFQATT and CDR2 SNEGSKA (reference sequence). The V end lost 5 bases, the J end lost 9 bases, and 23 bases lay between the germline ends. The CDR3 DNA sequence: TGCAGTGCTGGGGGGCAGGCGATGGATCCGGGGCAGTACTTC. This gives the protein CSAGGQAMDPGQYF.

This clonotype was counted between two and nine times. The chain uses TRBV3-1 and TRBJ2-5, with D possibly being TRBD2 (6 bases). CDR1 and CDR2 from the germline V gene are LGHDT and YNNKEL (reference sequence). This CDR3 has 15 residues. V was cut by 0 bases and J by 5 bases, with 13 bases left in between. CDR3 bases: TGTGCCAGCAGCCAAGATGCGGAGGGCCGGGAGACCCAGTACTTC. The encoded protein is CASSQDAEGRETQYF.

This clonotype was detected many times. V and J are TRBV24-1 and TRBJ2-5; D perhaps matches TRBD2 (5 bases). The ends were cut back, 1 base at V and 5 bases at J, with 7 bases in the middle. Germline V gives CDR1 KGHDR, CDR2 SFDVKD. This CDR3 is built from 13 residues. Here the CDR3 DNA reads TGTGCCACCAGTGATTTAAGAGGGGAGACCCAGTACTTC. It encodes CATSDLRGETQYF.

This clonotype was found a few times. J is TRBJ2-1 and V is TRBV19; D call uncertain. Trimming cost V 7 bases and J 7 bases, with 8 bases left between them. Germline V gives CDR1 LNHDA, CDR2 SQIVND (reference sequence). The CDR3 totals 11 residues. In DNA form, the CDR3 reads TGTGCCAGTACCTCTAAAAATGAGCAGTTCTTC. Protein: CASTSKNEQFF. Based on the CDR3 plus reference TRBV19 and TRBJ2-1, the full variable domain is DGGITQSPKYLFRKEGQNVTLSCEQNLNHDAMYWYRQDPGQGLRLIYYSQIVNDFQKGDIAEGYSVSREKKESFPLTVTSAQKNPTAFYLCASTSKNEQFFGPGTRLTVL.

The rearrangement uses TRBV30 and TRBJ2-2; a weak D match, TRBD1 (5 bases). V was shortened by 1 base and J by 8 bases, with 14 bases between the two germline ends. This CDR3 comprises 14 residues. CDR1 and CDR2 (germline): GTSNPN, SVGIG (reference sequence). CDR3 region: CAWSAGPWAGELFF. The CDR3, as DNA: TGTGCCTGGAGTGCAGGGCCCTGGGCTGGGGAGCTGTTTTTT.

This chain links TRBV20-1 with TRBJ2-1; 9 bases fit TRBD2. This CDR3 has 16 residues. V lost 4 bases to trimming and J lost 2 bases; unmatched junction nucleotides: 9. Per the germline V gene, CDR1 is DFQATT and CDR2 is SNEGSKA (reference sequence). CDR3 in amino acids: CSATLPGLAPYNEQFF. CDR3 in DNA: TGCAGTGCTACTCTACCGGGACTAGCCCCCTACAATGAGCAGTTCTTC.

The V gene is TRBV5-1, the J gene TRBJ2-5; D uncertain. CDR1 is SGHRS and CDR2 is YFSETQ in the germline V gene. The V and J ends lost 4 bases and 1 base respectively, with 11 bases between them. The length of the CDR3 is 14 residues. The CDR3 DNA reads as TGCGCCAGCAGCCCGGCTGGGTTCCAAGAGACCCAGTACTTC. Residues: CASSPAGFQETQYF.

The chain links TRBV12-3 or TRBV12-4 to TRBJ1-6; no clear D gene. This CDR3 has 15 residues. Trimming removed 5 bases at V and 3 bases at J, with 11 bases between. CDR3 residues: CASSIQGLYNSPLHF. The CDR3 nucleotides are TGTGCCAGCAGTATACAAGGCCTCTATAATTCACCCCTCCACTTT.

The J gene is TRBJ1-1, the V gene TRBV7-2; D perhaps matches TRBD1 (5 bases). Trimming took 4 bases from V and 1 from J, leaving 10 bases between them. This CDR3 comprises 14 residues. CDR1 and CDR2 (germline): SGHTA, FQGNSA. CDR3 sequence (DNA): TGTGCCAGCAGCTCGCCCGGACAGAACACTGAAGCTTTCTTT. Amino acid sequence: CASSSPGQNTEAFF. The whole variable domain, remainder taken from reference TRBV7-2 and TRBJ1-1, is GAGVSQSPSNKVTEKGKDVELRCDPISGHTALYWYRQSLGQGLEFLIYFQGNSAPDKSGLPSDRFSAERTGGSVSTLTIQRTQQEDSAVYLCASSSPGQNTEAFFGQGTRLTVV.

In this sample, this clonotype turned up a few times. The rearrangement links TRBV27 to TRBJ2-7; D might be TRBD2 (5 bases). The CDR3 is 14 amino acids. The germline CDR1 and CDR2 sequences are MNHEY and SMNVEV (reference sequence). The germline V and J ends were trimmed by 6 bases and 6 bases, with 18 bases remaining between them. CDR3 loop: CASRDSMAAGEQYF. For the CDR3, the DNA is TGTGCCAGCAGGGACTCGATGGCAGCTGGCGAGCAGTACTTC.

This clonotype appeared a few times. The CDR3 spells CSARPDGTLGQYF. Here the CDR3 DNA reads TGCAGTGCTAGGCCTGACGGGACCCTTGGGCAGTACTTC. This chain joins TRBV20-1 and TRBJ2-7; D is perhaps TRBD1 or TRBD2 (5 bases each). Deletions cut 3 bases from V and 9 bases from J, with 18 bases between. The length of the CDR3 is 13 residues. The germline CDR1 and CDR2 sequences are DFQATT and SNEGSKA (reference sequence).

This sequence joins TRBV6-1 and TRBJ2-1; the match to TRBD1 covers 10 bases. The V segment lost 5 bases and the J segment 10 bases; nucleotides outside the gene matches: 5. This CDR3 region has 13 residues. Germline lookup yields CDR1 MNHNS and CDR2 SASEGT. The CDR3 region is CASSRTGGTEQFF. DNA of the CDR3: TGTGCCAGCAGTCGGACAGGGGGAACCGAGCAGTTCTTC.